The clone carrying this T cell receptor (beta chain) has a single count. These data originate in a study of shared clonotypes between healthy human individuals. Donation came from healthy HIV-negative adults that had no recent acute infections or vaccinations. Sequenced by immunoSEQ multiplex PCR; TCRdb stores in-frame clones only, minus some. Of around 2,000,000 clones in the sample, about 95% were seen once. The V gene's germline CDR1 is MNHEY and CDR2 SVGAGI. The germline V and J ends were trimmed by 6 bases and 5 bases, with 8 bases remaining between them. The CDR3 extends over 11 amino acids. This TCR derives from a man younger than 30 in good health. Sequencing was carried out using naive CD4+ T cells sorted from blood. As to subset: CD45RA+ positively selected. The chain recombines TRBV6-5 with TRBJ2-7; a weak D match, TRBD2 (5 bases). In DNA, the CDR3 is TGTGCCAGCAGGAGGGCCCACGAGCAGTACTTC. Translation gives CASRRAHEQYF.